The rows below give T cell receptor beta chains drawn from one sample of a study of human T cells and chemical hapten exposure. One entry per CDR3 protein results from TCRdb running MiXCR on the RACE reads. Of over 85,000 distinct CDR3 sequences in the sample, 12% were seen once. The input for sequencing was whole blood, taken in connection with sensitization to the hapten diphenylcyclopropenone (DPC). The receptors here all came from a woman in her forties with alopecia areata. Some clones in this sample may be carry-over from other donors' samples. The CDR3 runs from the conserved cysteine through the conserved F or W. The D gene is left open where the match is weak. Clone sizes are given selectively: once, few, many, or a class where the clone is expanded.

v_gene: TRBV21-1; j_gene: TRBJ2-1; abundance: -; d_gene: -; CDR3aa: CASSRAGDNEQFF; CDR3nt: TGTGCCAGCAGCCGGGCAGGGGACAATGAGCAGTTCTTC
v_gene: TRBV10-3; j_gene: TRBJ1-6; abundance: few; d_gene: TRBD1; CDR3aa: CAISSDRVDSPHHF; CDR3nt: TGTGCCATCAGTTCGGACAGGGTTGATTCACCCCACCACTTT
v_gene: TRBV28; j_gene: TRBJ1-5; abundance: -; d_gene: TRBD1; CDR3aa: CASSPGTGVTQPQHF; CDR3nt: TGTGCCAGCAGCCCCGGGACAGGGGTCACTCAGCCCCAGCATTTT
v_gene: TRBV7-2; j_gene: TRBJ1-2; abundance: -; d_gene: TRBD1; CDR3aa: CASSFGQVLGYTF; CDR3nt: TGTGCCAGCAGCTTCGGACAGGTCCTGGGCTACACCTTC
v_gene: TRBV9; j_gene: TRBJ2-7; abundance: few; d_gene: -; CDR3aa: CASSGRDAPEQYF; CDR3nt: TGTGCCAGCAGCGGCCGGGACGCCCCTGAGCAGTACTTC
v_gene: TRBV7-6; j_gene: TRBJ2-5; abundance: -; d_gene: TRBD1; CDR3aa: CASSLGTGKETQYF; CDR3nt: TGTGCCAGCAGCCTAGGGACAGGGAAAGAGACCCAGTACTTC
v_gene: TRBV7-7; j_gene: TRBJ2-2; abundance: -; d_gene: TRBD1; CDR3aa: CASSLATDRGDTGELFF; CDR3nt: TGTGCTAGCAGCTTAGCGACGGACAGGGGAGATACCGGGGAGCTGTTTTTT
v_gene: TRBV7-2; j_gene: TRBJ2-2; abundance: -; d_gene: -; CDR3aa: CASSPVWFGELFF; CDR3nt: TGTGCCAGCAGCCCTGTTTGGTTCGGGGAGCTGTTTTTT
v_gene: TRBV18; j_gene: TRBJ2-2; abundance: -; d_gene: -; CDR3aa: CASSPQGTMLFF; CDR3nt: TGTGCCAGCTCACCTCAGGGGACAATGCTGTTTTTT
v_gene: TRBV7-2; j_gene: TRBJ2-1; abundance: few; d_gene: -; CDR3aa: CASSLALAGNEQFF; CDR3nt: TGTGCCAGCAGTCTAGCACTGGCGGGCAATGAGCAGTTCTTC
v_gene: TRBV3-2; j_gene: TRBJ2-3; abundance: few; d_gene: -; CDR3aa: CASSQEYRPSTDTQYF; CDR3nt: TGTGCCAGCAGCCAAGAATACAGACCTAGCACAGATACGCAGTATTTT
v_gene: TRBV6-5; j_gene: TRBJ2-7; abundance: few; d_gene: -; CDR3aa: CASSYSGLKQYF; CDR3nt: TGTGCCAGCAGTTACTCGGGATTAAAGCAGTACTTC
v_gene: TRBV7-9; j_gene: TRBJ2-1; abundance: many; d_gene: TRBD1; CDR3aa: CASSSLGQGRRQDEQFF; CDR3nt: TGTGCCAGCAGCTCGCTCGGACAGGGCAGAAGACAGGATGAGCAGTTCTTC
v_gene: TRBV27; j_gene: TRBJ2-3; abundance: few; d_gene: TRBD2; CDR3aa: CASSLAGVTDTQYF; CDR3nt: TGTGCCAGCAGTTTAGCGGGAGTCACAGATACGCAGTATTTT
v_gene: TRBV20-1; j_gene: TRBJ2-6; abundance: few; d_gene: -; CDR3aa: CSASVSGANVLTF; CDR3nt: TGCAGTGCTTCCGTCTCTGGGGCCAACGTCCTGACTTTC
v_gene: TRBV28; j_gene: TRBJ1-2; abundance: many; d_gene: -; CDR3aa: CASSFLAGIYGYTF; CDR3nt: TGTGCCAGCAGTTTCCTGGCGGGGATCTATGGCTACACCTTC